Listed below are T cell receptor beta chains from one sample, sequenced in a study of identifying expanded T cells in peripheral blood. Clones were sequenced by immunoSEQ multiplex PCR, and TCRdb holds only the in-frame ones, with some missing. Of fewer than 85,000 clones listed, approximately 91% are singletons. Sequencing used blood. The receptors come from a person aged 18 to 75 in good health. The CDR3 runs from the conserved cysteine through the conserved F or W. The D gene is left open where the match is weak. Clone size is not always given. Where it is, it says once, few, many or a class for expanded clones.

. | . | TRBJ1-2 | TRBV9 | TGTGCCAGCAGCGTAGGGACTTCTTATGGCTACACCTTC | CASSVGTSYGYTF
. | . | TRBJ1-1 | TRBV2 | TGTGCCAGCAGTACAAGGACCGGGGGCCAAAAAACTTTCTTT | CASSTRTGGQKTFF
TRBD1 | once | TRBJ1-5 | TRBV10-3 | TGTGCCATCAGTGCGGGACAGTCTGTTCAGCCCCAGCATTTT | CAISAGQSVQPQHF
. | once | TRBJ1-3 | TRBV29-1 | TGCAGCGTTGTTACTGGAAACACCATATATTTT | CSVVTGNTIYF
TRBD1 | . | TRBJ2-2 | TRBV11-3 | TGTGCCAGCAGCCCCCGACAGGGGCCCGGCGGGGAGCTGTTTTTT | CASSPRQGPGGELFF
. | few | TRBJ2-3 | TRBV11-1 | TGTGCCAGCAGCCCAGGTCTAATGTTATCCACAGATACGCAGTATTTT | CASSPGLMLSTDTQYF
. | . | TRBJ1-2 | TRBV20-1 | TGCAGTGCCCTGGATCTCGGGGGCTACACCTTC | CSALDLGGYTF
. | . | TRBJ2-7 | TRBV4-3 | TGCGCCAGCAGCCAAGATTTCACTCTTACCTACGAGCAGTACTTC | CASSQDFTLTYEQYF
. | . | TRBJ1-2 | TRBV5-4 | TGTGCCAGCAGCACGCAGGGGATAGGTGGCTACACCTTC | CASSTQGIGGYTF
. | once | TRBJ1-1 | TRBV7-2 | TGTGCCAGCAGCAGCAGGGTTCCCTCTAACACTGAAGCTTTCTTT | CASSSRVPSNTEAFF